There are a few counts of the clone carrying this TCR beta chain. Its matching antigen is unknown. The data belong to a study of beta chain features in type 1 diabetes. At the level of the study: Age and gender were similar between patients and healthy donors, as were cell yields. The study examined roughly 110,000,000 sorted cells across all samples.

The authors reverse transcribed all of the isolated RNA, so sequencing captured expressed TCRB transcripts. TCRdb's copy holds only in-frame clones and misses some; the assay was immunoSEQ multiplex PCR. The sample includes 250,000 to 300,000 clones, approximately 25% of them seen just once. The study's findings and limits: Shortening of TCRB CDR3s, moderate but significant, appeared in all four CD4+ subsets of Type 1 diabetes patients.

CD4+ cells of the naive, central memory, regulatory and stem cell-like memory types were sorted via CD45RO/CCR7/CD25/CD127/CD95/CD27. The CDR3 sequence is 11 residues long. V shed 5 bases and J shed 5 bases, with 10 bases lying between them. Germline loops: CDR1 SQVTM, CDR2 ANQGSEA. The rearrangement uses TRBV29-1 and TRBJ2-7, with D uncertain. The specimen sequenced was naive CD4+ T cells from blood. This clonotype was obtained from a young woman with type 1 diabetes. Here the CDR3 DNA reads TGCAGCGTTTCAGTGACTCACGAGCAGTACTTC. It specifies CSVSVTHEQYF.